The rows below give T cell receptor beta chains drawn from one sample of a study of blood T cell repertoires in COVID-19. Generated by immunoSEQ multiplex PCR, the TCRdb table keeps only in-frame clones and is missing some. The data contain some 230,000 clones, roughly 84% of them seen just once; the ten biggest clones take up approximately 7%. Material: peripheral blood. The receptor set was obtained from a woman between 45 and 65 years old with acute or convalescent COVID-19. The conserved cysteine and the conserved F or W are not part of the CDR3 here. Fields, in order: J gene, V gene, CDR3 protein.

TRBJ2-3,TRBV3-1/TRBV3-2,ASSQTGNTQY
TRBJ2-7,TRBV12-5,ASGAPRDNVPYEQY
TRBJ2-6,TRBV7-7,ASSPGGVGANVLT
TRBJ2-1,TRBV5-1,ASSIGLAGKYNEQF
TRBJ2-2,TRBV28,ASSFGTGETGELF
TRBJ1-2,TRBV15,ATSRIRGAGYGYT
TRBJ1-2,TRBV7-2,ASSPRQGAGNYGYT
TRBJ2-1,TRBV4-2,ASSLRGSGGSSYNEQF
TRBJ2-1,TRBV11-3,ASSQGLAAYNEQF
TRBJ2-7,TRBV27,ASSPRGASTYEQY
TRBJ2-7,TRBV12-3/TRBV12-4,ASTGTSYEQY
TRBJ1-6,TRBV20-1,SGEDNSPLH
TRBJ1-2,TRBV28,ASNLQTGGYGYT
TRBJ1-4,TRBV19,ASSITGGEWEKLF
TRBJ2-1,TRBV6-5,ASSPLAGQYNEQF
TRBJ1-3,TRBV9,ASSVGTRARNTIY
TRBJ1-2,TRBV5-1,ASSLSTGKNYGYT
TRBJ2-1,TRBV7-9,ASSLGDWDNEQF
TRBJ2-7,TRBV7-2,ASSLSGSRNEQY
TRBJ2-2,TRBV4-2,ASSQKWTANTGELF
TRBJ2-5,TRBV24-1,ATSDLRTSGGQETQY
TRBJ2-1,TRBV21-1,ASSKVRGQGGVFWDNEQF
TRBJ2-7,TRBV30,AWSVGGGGNEQY
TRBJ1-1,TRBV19,ASRNRDTEAF
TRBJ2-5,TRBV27,ASSLAGLGTQY
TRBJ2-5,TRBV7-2,ASSLGVYGAASETQY
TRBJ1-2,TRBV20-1,SGGGYGYT
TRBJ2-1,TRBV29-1,SVGQGYRDEQF
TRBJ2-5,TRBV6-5,ASSKRQGASETQY
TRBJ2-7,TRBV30,AWSQNSAGYEQY
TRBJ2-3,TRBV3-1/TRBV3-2,ASSQGTTTDTQY
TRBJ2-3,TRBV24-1,ATSDLVAGGLDTQY
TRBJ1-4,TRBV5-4,ASSLTGATNEKLF
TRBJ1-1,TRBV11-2,ASSGQGARTEAF
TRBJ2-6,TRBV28,ASSGGAGANVLT
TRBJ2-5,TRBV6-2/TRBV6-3,ASSWTSGGQYQETQY
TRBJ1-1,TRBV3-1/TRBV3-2,ASSPRGSRFPMNTEAF
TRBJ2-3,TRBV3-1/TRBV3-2,ASSQEASGRLTTTDTQY
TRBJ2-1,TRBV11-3,ASSSGTSGMASYNEQF
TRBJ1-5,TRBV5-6,ASSSQGGNQPQH
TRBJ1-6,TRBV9,ASSVGAPNNSPLH
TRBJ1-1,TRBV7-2,ASSHTDQTGGSAF
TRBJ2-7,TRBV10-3,AISEIGRNEQY
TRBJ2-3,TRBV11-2,ASSFSSGASTDTQY
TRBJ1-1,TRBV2,ASSSTGGRPEAF
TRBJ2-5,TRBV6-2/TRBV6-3,ASSYSASPGTQY
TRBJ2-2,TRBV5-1,ASSLGQGVYTGELF
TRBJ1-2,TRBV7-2,ASSLVTGGAYGYT
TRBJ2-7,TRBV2,ASSGDEQY
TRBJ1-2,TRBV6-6,ASSYKGENYGYT
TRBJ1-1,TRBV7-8,ASSLIFRTKNTEAF
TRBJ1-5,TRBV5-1,ASAPGHSDQPQH
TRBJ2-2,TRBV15,ATSPLDRDTGELF
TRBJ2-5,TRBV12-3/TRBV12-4,ASRRGNQETQY
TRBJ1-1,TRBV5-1,ASSYGQQEAF
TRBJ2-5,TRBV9,ASSVATEQETQY
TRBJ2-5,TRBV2,ASSPLAGGETQY
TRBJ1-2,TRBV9,ASSVDLRNGPAGT
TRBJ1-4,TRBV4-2,ASSKGDRALKGEKLF
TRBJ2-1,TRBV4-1,ASSHPGQGHEQF